This TCR beta chain was sequenced for a study of blood T cell repertoires in COVID-19. Membership in each cohort depended on participant-reported clinical history. The table came from immunoSEQ multiplex PCR; TCRdb's copy has only in-frame clones and leaves some out. The sample comprises 200,000 to 250,000 clones, 90% of which are singletons, and about 15% rests with the top ten. This CDR3 has 13 amino acids. CDR1 SNHLY and CDR2 FYNNEI come from the germline V gene. Unmatched junction bases numbered 7, after V lost 8 bases and J lost 11 bases. The receptor was isolated from a man younger than 45 who had been exposed to COVID-19. J is TRBJ1-6 and V is TRBV2, with 9 bases aligning to TRBD1. Sequencing was performed on PBMCs or T cells enriched from blood (not recorded which). CDR3 region: CASSTGGRTPLHF. Here the CDR3 DNA reads TGTGCCAGCTCCACAGGGGGCAGAACACCCCTCCACTTT. Filled out from reference TRBV2 and TRBJ1-6, the complete variable domain reads EPEVTQTPSHQVTQMGQEVILRCVPISNHLYFYWYRQILGQKVEFLVSFYNNEISEKSEIFDDQFSVERPDGSNFTLKIRSTKLEDSAMYFCASSTGGRTPLHFGNGTRLTVT.